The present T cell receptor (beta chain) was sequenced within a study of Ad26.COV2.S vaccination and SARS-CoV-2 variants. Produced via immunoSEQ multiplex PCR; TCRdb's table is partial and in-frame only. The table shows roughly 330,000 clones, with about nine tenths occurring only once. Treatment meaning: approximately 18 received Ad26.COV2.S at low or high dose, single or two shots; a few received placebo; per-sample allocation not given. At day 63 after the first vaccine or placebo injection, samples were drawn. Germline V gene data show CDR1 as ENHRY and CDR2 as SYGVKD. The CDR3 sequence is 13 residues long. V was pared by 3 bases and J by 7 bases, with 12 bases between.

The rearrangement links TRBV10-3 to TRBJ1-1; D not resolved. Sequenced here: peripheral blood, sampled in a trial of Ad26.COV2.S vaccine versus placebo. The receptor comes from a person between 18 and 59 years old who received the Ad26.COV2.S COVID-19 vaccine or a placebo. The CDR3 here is CAISEFLLGEAFF. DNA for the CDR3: TGTGCCATCAGTGAATTCCTGTTGGGTGAAGCTTTCTTT.